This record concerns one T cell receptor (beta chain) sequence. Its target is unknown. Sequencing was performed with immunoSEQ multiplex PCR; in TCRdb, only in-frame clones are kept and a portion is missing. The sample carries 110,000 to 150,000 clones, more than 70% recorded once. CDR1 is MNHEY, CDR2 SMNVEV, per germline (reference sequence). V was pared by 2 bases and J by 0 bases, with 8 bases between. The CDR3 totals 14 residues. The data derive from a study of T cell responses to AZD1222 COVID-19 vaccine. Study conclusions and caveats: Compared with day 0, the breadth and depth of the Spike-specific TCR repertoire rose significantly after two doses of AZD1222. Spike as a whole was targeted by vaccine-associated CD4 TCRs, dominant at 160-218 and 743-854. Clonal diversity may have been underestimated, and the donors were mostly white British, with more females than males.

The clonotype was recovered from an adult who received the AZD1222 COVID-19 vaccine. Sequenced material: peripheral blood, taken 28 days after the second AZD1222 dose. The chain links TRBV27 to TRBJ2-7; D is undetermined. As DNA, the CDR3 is TGTGCCAGCAGTTTAAGCCGGTACTCCTACGAGCAGTACTTC. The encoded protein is CASSLSRYSYEQYF.